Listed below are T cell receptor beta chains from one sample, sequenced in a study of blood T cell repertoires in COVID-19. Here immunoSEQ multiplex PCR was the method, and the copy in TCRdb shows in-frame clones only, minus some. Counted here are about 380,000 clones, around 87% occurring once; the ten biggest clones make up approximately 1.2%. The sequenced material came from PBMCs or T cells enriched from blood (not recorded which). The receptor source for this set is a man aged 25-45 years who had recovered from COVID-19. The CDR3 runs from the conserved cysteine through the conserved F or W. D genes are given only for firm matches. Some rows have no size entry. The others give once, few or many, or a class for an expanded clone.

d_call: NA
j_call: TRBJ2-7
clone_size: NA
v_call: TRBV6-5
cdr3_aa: CASSYDLSRQGGEQYF
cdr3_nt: TGTGCCAGCAGTTACGATCTCTCCAGGCAGGGGGGCGAGCAGTACTTC

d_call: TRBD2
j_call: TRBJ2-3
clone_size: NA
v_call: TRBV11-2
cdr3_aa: CASRVPRGTSTGEDTQYF
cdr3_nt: TGTGCCAGCAGAGTCCCGCGCGGGACTAGCACGGGGGAGGATACGCAGTATTTT

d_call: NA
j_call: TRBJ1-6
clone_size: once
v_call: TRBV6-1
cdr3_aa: CASSGYRAPYNSPLHF
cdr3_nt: TGTGCCAGCAGTGGTTACAGGGCCCCTTATAATTCACCCCTCCACTTT

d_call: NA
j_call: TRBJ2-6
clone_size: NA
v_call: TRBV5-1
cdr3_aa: CASSLDGNLLGSGANVLTF
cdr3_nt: TGCGCCAGCAGCTTAGACGGGAACCTACTTGGGTCTGGGGCCAACGTCCTGACTTTC

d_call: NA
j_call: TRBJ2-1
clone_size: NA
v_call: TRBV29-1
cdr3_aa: CSVGGYNEQFF
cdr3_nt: TGCAGCGTTGGAGGGTACAATGAGCAGTTCTTC

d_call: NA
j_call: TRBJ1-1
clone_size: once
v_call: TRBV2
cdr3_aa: CASSAGSDTEAFF
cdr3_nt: TGTGCCAGCAGTGCAGGGTCGGACACTGAAGCTTTCTTT

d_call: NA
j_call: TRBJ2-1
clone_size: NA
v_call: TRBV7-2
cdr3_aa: CASSLAHRANEQFF
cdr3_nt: TGTGCCAGCAGCTTAGCGCACAGGGCCAATGAGCAGTTCTTC

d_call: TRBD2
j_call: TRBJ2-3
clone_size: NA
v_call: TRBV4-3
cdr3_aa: CASSQDRLAGGYTDTQYF
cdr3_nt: TGCGCCAGCAGCCAAGATAGACTAGCGGGGGGTTACACAGATACGCAGTATTTT

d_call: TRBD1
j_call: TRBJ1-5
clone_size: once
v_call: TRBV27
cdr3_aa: CASGRAPGQSSNQPQHF
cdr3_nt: TGTGCCAGCGGCCGTGCCCCGGGACAGAGTAGCAATCAGCCCCAGCATTTT

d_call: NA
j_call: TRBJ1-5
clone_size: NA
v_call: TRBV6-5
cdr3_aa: CASSPTRDSNQPQHF
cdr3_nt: TGTGCCAGCAGTCCGACAAGAGATAGCAATCAGCCCCAGCATTTT

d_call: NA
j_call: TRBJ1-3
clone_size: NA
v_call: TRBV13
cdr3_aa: CASTKRGNTIYF
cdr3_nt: TGTGCCAGCACCAAACGGGGAAACACCATATATTTT

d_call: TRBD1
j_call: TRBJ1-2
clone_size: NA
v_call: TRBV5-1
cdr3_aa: CASSLVVTGVESYTF
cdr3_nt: TGCGCCAGCAGCTTGGTGGTGACAGGGGTAGAAAGCTACACCTTC

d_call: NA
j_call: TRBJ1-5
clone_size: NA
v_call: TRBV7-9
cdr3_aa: CASSPTGGDQPQHF
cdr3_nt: TGTGCCAGCAGCCCGACGGGAGGGGATCAGCCCCAGCATTTT

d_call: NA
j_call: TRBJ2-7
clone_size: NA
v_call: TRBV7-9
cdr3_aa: CASSLISGHEQYF
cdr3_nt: TGTGCCAGCAGCTTAATCTCAGGGCACGAGCAGTACTTC

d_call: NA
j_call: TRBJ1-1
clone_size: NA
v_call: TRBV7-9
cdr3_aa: CASSLAQGNEAFF
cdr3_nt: TGTGCCAGCAGCTTAGCACAGGGTAACGAAGCTTTCTTT

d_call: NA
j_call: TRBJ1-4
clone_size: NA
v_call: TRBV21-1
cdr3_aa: CARASSRNEKLFF
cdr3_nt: TGTGCCAGAGCAAGTTCGCGGAATGAAAAACTGTTTTTT

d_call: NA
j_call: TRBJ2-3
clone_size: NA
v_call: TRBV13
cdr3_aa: CASLLPGTDTQYF
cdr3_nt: TGTGCCAGCCTCTTACCGGGCACAGATACGCAGTATTTT

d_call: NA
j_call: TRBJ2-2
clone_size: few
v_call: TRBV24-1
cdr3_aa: CATSAAAGRGGNTGELFF
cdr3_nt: TGTGCCACCAGTGCCGCGGCAGGCAGGGGCGGGAACACCGGGGAGCTGTTTTTT

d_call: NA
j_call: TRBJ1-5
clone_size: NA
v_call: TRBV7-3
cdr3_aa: CASSLRGNQPQHF
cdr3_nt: TGTGCCAGCAGCTTACGTGGCAATCAGCCCCAGCATTTT

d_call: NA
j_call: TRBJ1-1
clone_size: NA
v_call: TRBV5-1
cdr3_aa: CASSLQGEAFF
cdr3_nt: TGCGCCAGCAGCTTACAGGGAGAAGCTTTCTTT

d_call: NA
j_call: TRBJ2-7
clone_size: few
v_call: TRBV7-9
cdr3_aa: CASSPGAGQQYF
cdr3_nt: TGTGCCAGCAGCCCAGGGGCTGGGCAACAGTACTTC

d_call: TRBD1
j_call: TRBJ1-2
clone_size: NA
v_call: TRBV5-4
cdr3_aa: CASSLETGGGYTF
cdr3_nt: TGTGCCAGCAGCTTGGAGACAGGGGGTGGCTACACCTTC

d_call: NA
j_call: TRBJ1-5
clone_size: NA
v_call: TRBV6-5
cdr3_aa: CASSSGVQQPQHF
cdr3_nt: TGTGCCAGCAGTTCGGGGGTACAGCAGCCCCAGCATTTT

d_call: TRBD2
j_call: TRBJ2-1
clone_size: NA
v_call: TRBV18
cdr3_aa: CASSPGSGGTYNEQFF
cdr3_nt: TGTGCCAGCTCCCCGGGTAGCGGGGGAACCTACAATGAGCAGTTCTTC

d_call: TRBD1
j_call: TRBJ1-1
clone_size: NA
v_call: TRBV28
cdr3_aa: CASTTGQGSTEAFF
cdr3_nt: TGTGCCAGCACCACCGGACAGGGCTCCACTGAAGCTTTCTTT

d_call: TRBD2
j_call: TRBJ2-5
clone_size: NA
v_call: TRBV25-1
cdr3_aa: CASSAPGLDLETQYF
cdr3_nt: TGTGCCAGCAGTGCTCCGGGACTAGACCTTGAGACCCAGTACTTC

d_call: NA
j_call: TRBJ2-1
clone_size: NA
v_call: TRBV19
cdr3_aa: CASHPGGVRYNEQFF
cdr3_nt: TGTGCCAGCCATCCGGGCGGGGTTAGATACAATGAGCAGTTCTTC

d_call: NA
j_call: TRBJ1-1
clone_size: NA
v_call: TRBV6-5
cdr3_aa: CASSYSSDFAEAFF
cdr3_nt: TGTGCCAGCAGTTACTCAAGCGATTTCGCTGAAGCTTTCTTT

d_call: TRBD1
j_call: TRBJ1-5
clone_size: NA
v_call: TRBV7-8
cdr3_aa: CASTTSSGTGALPGNQPQHF
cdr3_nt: TGTGCCAGCACCACATCCTCCGGGACAGGGGCCTTACCTGGCAATCAGCCCCAGCATTTT

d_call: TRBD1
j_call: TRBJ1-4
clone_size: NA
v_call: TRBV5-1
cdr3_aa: CASSLEAGGGKLFF
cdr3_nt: TGCGCCAGCAGCTTGGAGGCAGGGGGCGGAAAACTGTTTTTT

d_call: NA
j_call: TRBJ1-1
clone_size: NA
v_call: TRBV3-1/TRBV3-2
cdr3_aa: CASSHRQGMNTEAFF
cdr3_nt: TGTGCCAGCAGCCATCGGCAGGGAATGAACACTGAAGCTTTCTTT

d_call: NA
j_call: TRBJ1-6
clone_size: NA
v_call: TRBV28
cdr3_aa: CASSTTVSNSPLHF
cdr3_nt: TGTGCCAGCAGTACGACAGTTTCTAATTCACCCCTCCACTTT

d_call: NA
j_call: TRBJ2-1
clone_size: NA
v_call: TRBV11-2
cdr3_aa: CASSLRYRAEYNEQFF
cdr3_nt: TGTGCCAGCAGCTTAAGATACAGGGCCGAATACAATGAGCAGTTCTTC

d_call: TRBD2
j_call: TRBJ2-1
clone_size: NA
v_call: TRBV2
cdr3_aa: CASRELAGESYNEQFF
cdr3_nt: TGTGCCAGCAGGGAATTAGCGGGGGAATCCTACAATGAGCAGTTCTTC

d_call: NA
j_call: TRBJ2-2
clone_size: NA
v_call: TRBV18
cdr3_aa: CASSPASTGELFF
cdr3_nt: TGTGCCAGCTCACCTGCTAGCACCGGGGAGCTGTTTTTT

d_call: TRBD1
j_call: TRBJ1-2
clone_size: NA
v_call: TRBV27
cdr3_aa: CASSLYIDRGDGYTF
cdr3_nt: TGTGCCAGCAGTTTATACATCGACAGGGGGGATGGCTACACCTTC

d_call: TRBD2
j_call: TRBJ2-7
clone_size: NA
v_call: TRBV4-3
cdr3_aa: CASSQDRSGGSYEQYF
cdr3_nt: TGCGCCAGCAGCCAAGATCGTAGCGGGGGCTCCTACGAGCAGTACTTC